Reported below is one T cell receptor (beta chain). The data originate from a study of blood T cell repertoires in COVID-19. Some clones are missing from TCRdb's copy, which holds only in-frame ones; the method was immunoSEQ multiplex PCR. The sample contains 84,000 or so clones, around four fifths of which appear only once. The TCR originated in a man between 65 and 85 years old with acute or convalescent COVID-19. The sample taken for sequencing was peripheral blood.

The CDR3 DNA reads TGTGCCAGCAGTCCAAGCCGGACAGGGGGTGGGCAGCCCCAGCATTTT. Its translation: CASSPSRTGGGQPQHF. The V call is TRBV28, the J call TRBJ1-5; 10 nucleotides align to TRBD1. The CDR3 runs to 16 residues. The germline CDR1 and CDR2 sequences are MDHEN and SYDVKM. Losses at the gene ends were 5 bases for V and 7 bases for J; bases not matched to a gene: 11.